The 6 T cell receptor beta chains below all came from one sample that was sequenced in a study of blood T cell repertoires in COVID-19. The method was immunoSEQ multiplex PCR; TCRdb's version includes in-frame clones alone and lacks a portion of them. Of under 500,000 clones in the sample, 80% to 90% were seen once. Sequenced material: PBMCs or T cells enriched from blood (not recorded which). The receptors originated from a man between 25 and 39 years old who had recovered from COVID-19.

This clone was recorded only once. V usage is TRBV9 and J usage is TRBJ2-3, with TRBD2 identical over 14 bases. CDR3 size: 18 residues. The germline gives CDR1 SGDLS, CDR2 YYNGEE. The junction had 8 bases not matched to a gene; V was cut back by 4 bases and J by 1 base. The chain's CDR3 is CASSIRLAGGPGTDTQYF. The CDR3 DNA sequence: TGTGCCAGCAGCATCCGACTAGCGGGAGGGCCGGGCACAGATACGCAGTATTTT.

The J gene is TRBJ1-2, the V gene TRBV14, with 7 bases lining up with TRBD1. This CDR3 region has 16 residues. J was trimmed by 6 bases and V by 2 bases; bases with no gene match: 12. Germline lookup yields CDR1 SGHDN and CDR2 FVKESK. CDR3 DNA sequence: TGTGCCAGCAGCCAATCTCGGGACAGCAAATGGAATGGCTACACCTTC. This translates into CASSQSRDSKWNGYTF.

Only a few counts were recorded for this clone. The chain combines TRBV6-6 with TRBJ2-3, with a weak D call TRBD2 (5 bases). CDR1 is MNHNY and CDR2 is SVGAGI in the germline V gene (reference sequence). V lost 7 bases to trimming and J lost 2 bases, with 13 bases between them. This CDR3 has 14 residues. CDR3: CASKWRVNTDTQYF. The CDR3 coding sequence is TGTGCCAGCAAGTGGCGGGTCAACACAGATACGCAGTATTTT.

This clone was counted a single time. This sample includes further DNA sequences coding for the same CDR3. The chain recombines TRBV7-9 with TRBJ1-5, with D possibly TRBD1 on 5 matching bases. V shed 6 bases and J shed 2 bases, with 11 bases lying between them. The germline V gene encodes CDR1 SEHNR and CDR2 FQNEAQ (reference sequence). This CDR3 region has 14 residues. The CDR3 here is CASSRTGGNQPQHF. Written as DNA, the CDR3 is TGTGCCAGCAGTCGCACAGGAGGCAATCAGCCCCAGCATTTT. The full variable domain, in which reference TRBV7-9 and TRBJ1-5 provide the parts outside the CDR3, is DTGVSQNPRHKITKRGQNVTFRCDPISEHNRLYWYRQTLGQGPEFLTYFQNEAQLEKSRLLSDRFSAERPKGSFSTLEIQRTEQGDSAMYLCASSRTGGNQPQHFGDGTRLSIL.

V usage is TRBV2 and J usage is TRBJ1-6, with 10 bases matching TRBD1. The length of the CDR3 is 18 residues. Trimming cost V 8 bases and J 2 bases; bases outside gene matches: 12. Germline assignment: CDR1 SNHLY and CDR2 FYNNEI. CDR3 protein: CASGTGTGVVPYNSPLHF. The DNA for the CDR3 is TGTGCCAGCGGGACCGGGACAGGGGTTGTCCCCTATAATTCACCCCTCCACTTT. Drawing the rest from reference TRBV2 and TRBJ1-6, the complete variable domain is EPEVTQTPSHQVTQMGQEVILRCVPISNHLYFYWYRQILGQKVEFLVSFYNNEISEKSEIFDDQFSVERPDGSNFTLKIRSTKLEDSAMYFCASGTGTGVVPYNSPLHFGNGTRLTVT.

V usage is TRBV6-6 and J usage is TRBJ2-2, with a weak D call TRBD1 (6 bases). Germline assignment: CDR1 MNHNY and CDR2 SVGAGI (reference sequence). This CDR3 spans 15 amino acids. Trimming pared 3 bases from V and 4 bases from J, leaving 12 bases between. The CDR3 sequence: CASSYSTGITGELFF. The CDR3 DNA sequence: TGTGCCAGCAGTTATTCTACAGGGATCACCGGGGAGCTGTTTTTT.